This TCR beta chain was sequenced for a study of neurological immune-mediated disorders. Germline CDR1 is SGDLS and CDR2 is YYNGEE. V lost 2 bases, J lost 2 bases, and 3 bases stayed unmatched. This CDR3 has 14 residues. TCRdb reprocessed the 5' RACE reads with MiXCR, giving one entry per CDR3 protein. The sample contains about 58,000 distinct CDR3 sequences, about 2.5% of which appear only once. At least ten counts were recorded for this clonotype. What was sequenced was PBMCs. J is TRBJ2-7 and V is TRBV9; 8 bases fit TRBD1. The receptor was derived from a man in his forties or fifties with multiple sclerosis. In DNA form, the CDR3 reads TGTGCCAGCAGCGTTGGACAGGGACCCTACGAGCAGTACTTC. Its translation: CASSVGQGPYEQYF.